Listed here are 10 T cell receptor beta chains from one sample, sequenced in a study of T cell repertoires in cytomegalovirus infection. These TCRs' antigens remain unknown. Using its own MiXCR run on the reads, TCRdb lists one record per CDR3 protein. The sample has about a million distinct CDR3 sequences, 31% seen once; the top ten hold more than 13%. The material was cultured CD8+ T cells from PBMCs, obtained from culture after CMV antigen stimulation. Source of these receptors: a human donor in good health (CMV status not recorded). Some clones in this sample may be carry-over from other donors' samples.

The CDR3 here is CSAPPSYTF. The DNA of the CDR3 is TGCAGTGCTCCACCAAGCTACACCTTC. The rearrangement uses TRBV20-1 and TRBJ1-2; no firm D call. V shed 5 bases and J shed 9 bases, with 7 bases lying between them. From germline, CDR1 is DFQATT and CDR2 SNEGSKA (reference sequence). The CDR3 is 9 amino acids.

About this clonotype: The junction and the germline gene differ at one end; a read error may be behind it. V is TRBV5-1 and J is TRBJ1-1; D is perhaps TRBD1 (5 bases). This CDR3 spans 15 amino acids. The germline CDR1 and CDR2 sequences are SGHRS and YFSETQ. The chain's CDR3 is CASSLARGTVAEALF. In DNA, the CDR3 is TGCGCCAGCAGCTTGGCCCGGGGGACGGTGGCTGAAGCTTTATTT.

The chain is built from TRBV27 and TRBJ2-3; D unclear. V lost 5 bases, J lost 2 bases, and 11 bases lay in between. The CDR3 loop spans 14 amino acids. Germline values: CDR1 MNHEY, CDR2 SMNVEV (reference sequence). CDR3 coding DNA: TGTGCCAGCAGTCTTCTGGGCCCCACAGATACGCAGTATTTT. It is translated as CASSLLGPTDTQYF.

This clonotype was detected a few times. The chain employs TRBV2 and TRBJ2-5, with D tentatively TRBD1 or TRBD2 (5 bases each). V was clipped by 1 base and J by 2 bases, with 14 bases between them. This CDR3 is 16 amino acids long. The germline V gene has CDR1 SNHLY and CDR2 FYNNEI. CDR3: CASSEGQGEGQETQYF. The CDR3 DNA reads as TGTGCCAGCAGTGAAGGGCAGGGAGAGGGGCAAGAGACCCAGTACTTC.

This clonotype was recorded a few times. The chain joins TRBV20-1 to TRBJ1-1, with D possibly being TRBD1 (6 bases). Deletions cut 5 bases from V and 7 bases from J, with 17 bases between. Germline-derived CDR1 and CDR2 are DFQATT and SNEGSKA (reference sequence). CDR3 length: 13 residues. The CDR3 DNA reads TGCAGTGCTCCCAGGGCAGGGGTTGATGAAGCTTTCTTT. Its protein is CSAPRAGVDEAFF.

This clonotype has at least ten counts. The chain combines TRBV7-6 with TRBJ2-5; D call uncertain. There are 13 residues in the CDR3. Germline CDR1 is SGHVS and CDR2 is FNYEAQ. V shed 8 bases and J shed 3 bases, with 13 bases lying between them. CDR3 amino acids: CASRPLGEETQYF. The CDR3 DNA reads TGTGCCAGCCGCCCTCTTGGGGAAGAGACCCAGTACTTC.

The chain couples TRBV15 to TRBJ2-5; D is ambiguous. Per the germline V gene, CDR1 is LNHNV and CDR2 is YYDKDF (reference sequence). CDR3 length equals 15 residues. V was pared by 0 bases and J by 5 bases, with 13 bases between. In DNA form, the CDR3 reads TGTGCCACCAGCAGAGATATCCCTGGGTTTGAGACCCAGTACTTC. It is translated as CATSRDIPGFETQYF.

This clonotype was counted at least ten times. The genes are TRBV7-9 and TRBJ2-3; 8 bases align to TRBD2. This CDR3 spans 16 amino acids. Germline CDR1 SEHNR, CDR2 FQNEAQ (reference sequence). V dropped 5 bases and J dropped 7; count of bases not matched to a gene: 14. The DNA for the CDR3 is TGTGCCAGCAGCCACGCGGCGGGGGGCCCACCATATACGCAGTATTTT. It is translated as CASSHAAGGPPYTQYF.

This rearrangement joins TRBV6-2 or TRBV6-3 to TRBJ2-2; tentatively, D is TRBD2 (5 bases). The ends were cut back, 0 bases at V and 0 bases at J, with 11 bases in the middle. The CDR3 has 17 amino acids. Looked up from germline, CDR1 is MNHEY and CDR2 is SVGEGT. Written as DNA, the CDR3 is TGTGCCAGCAGTTACTCGAGGCTAGCTTCGAACACCGGGGAGCTGTTTTTT. Its protein product is CASSYSRLASNTGELFF.

This clonotype turned up a few times. The V and J genes are TRBV7-6 and TRBJ1-1; 8 bases fit TRBD1. V lost 5 bases and J lost 11; bases outside the gene matches: 10. Per the germline V gene, CDR1 is SGHVS and CDR2 is FNYEAQ. The length of the CDR3 is 13 residues. Written as DNA, the CDR3 is TGTGCCAGCAGCCCACCTCAGGGGGCTTGGGCTTTCTTT. Translating gives CASSPPQGAWAFF.